The T cell receptor (beta chain) under discussion was sequenced for a study of T cells in Graves' hyperthyroidism and ophthalmopathy (dated by TCRdb to the late 2010s). Study-level background: Peripheral blood was collected at initial diagnosis, before any treatment. According to the paper, TCR Vbeta CDR3 sequencing was carried out on over 130 peripheral blood samples, which came from 40 to 45 ophthalmopathy, under 85 hyperthyroidism and some 17 progressor patients. TCR V-J signatures able to tell the groups apart were searched for in a discovery cohort of 100 patients, of whom under 45 had Graves' ophthalmopathy and roughly 57 had stable Graves' hyperthyroidism. Thyroid tissue and blood T-cell repertoires from about six Graves' hyperthyroidism patients were also compared in the study. An independent validation cohort of 18 to 20 hyperthyroidism patients and approximately 16 patients who later progressed to ophthalmopathy tested prospective prediction of ophthalmopathy. The approximately 98 discovery patients were randomly divided into training and test sets at a 7:3 ratio. Following sampling, methimazole starting at 30 mg daily was given to hyperthyroidism patients, and high-dose intravenous methylprednisolone was given to ophthalmopathy patients.

V is cut by 5 bases and J by 5 bases, and the space between the germline ends is 16 bases. The CDR3 holds 14 amino acids from the cysteine to the phenylalanine. Only the CDR3 portion is preserved as DNA: 42 bases, with reading frame beginning at the first base. CDR1 and CDR2 were assigned from the germline V gene as MDHEN and SYDVKM. Overall results and qualifications from the work: A model built on a 13 V-J signature distinguished ophthalmopathy from stable hyperthyroidism, reaching around 90% sensitivity and about 81% specificity in cross-validation and 80%/75% in testing. Blood samples also contained most of the expanded thyroid clonotypes (frequency above 0.001), which suggests that blood repertoires may reflect thyroid immune responses. No statistical method was used to set the sample size in advance, and investigators knew the group allocation. During validation, the model predicted progression to ophthalmopathy a median of approximately six months ahead of onset, with almost 71% sensitivity and 72.22% specificity.

The TCR beta CDR3 regions were amplified from the RNA transcripts. The first round of RT-PCR for the TCR CDR3 was performed with the HTBI primer set and the Qiagen OneStep RT-PCR kit. Libraries were constructed in a second round of multiplex PCR, after which size selection and purification were performed. Paired-end sequencing of the libraries was performed with 100 bp reads on an Illumina HiSeq2000. In the paper's pipeline: SOAPnuke was used to process the raw data, removing reads that contained adapters or uncalled bases, had a mean Phred below 15, or lacked an exact match to the constant primer or identifier. COPE v1.2.5 was used to merge high-quality paired reads, and clonotypes were defined as unique nucleotide sequences. MiTCR v1.1 was used to align the clonotypes against IMGT TRBV, TRBD and TRBJ reference segments. The analysis included only V-J combinations with a frequency above 0.0001, which together covered roughly 99% of the repertoires. A TCS score was defined as the ratio between F50 (clonal expansion) and ExV (chaos), using BLOSUM62-based TCRdist between CDR3 peptides within each V-J. Welch's t-statistics and random forest reduced around 520 V-J features to roughly 13, which were used in a naive Bayes classifier (R e1071). TCRdb passed the public sequencing reads through fastp at Q25 and MiXCR, retaining productive beta sequences. Each record represents a unique CDR3 protein, reported with the most common genes and DNA among its rows. These V and J calls are TCRdb output, not the study's own analysis. The sample table shows under 400,000 distinct CDR3 sequences, and approximately 16% are seen once. The ten most abundant clones make up around 35% of the sample.

This clonotype was recorded at least ten times. What this receptor recognizes is not known. No clone much larger than this one lies a single base away; base qualities are absent. Graves' hyperthyroidism was defined as stable when no progression to ophthalmopathy occurred over 18 months of follow-up. The hyperthyroidism patients were between 18 and 65 years old and newly diagnosed, with a disease duration of less than 2 months. Exclusion was applied to patients with uncontrolled infections, other autoimmune diseases, pregnancy or lactation. Diagnoses relied on clinical symptoms, serum thyroxine and TRAb, thyroid ultrasound and orbital computed tomography. PBMCs were separated from 10 ml of fresh peripheral blood using Ficoll-Paque density gradient centrifugation. Total RNA was extracted using Trizol reagent, and RNA quality was assessed on an Agilent 2100 Bioanalyzer.

This sequence uses TRBV28 and TRBJ2-7; the D gene is perhaps TRBD2, from 6 matching bases. This clonotype was obtained from a man in his thirties or forties with Graves' hyperthyroidism. The source material was blood. CDR3 sequence: CASSRRREINEQYF. In nucleotide form, the sequence is TGTGCCAGCAGTCGGAGGAGGGAAATTAACGAGCAGTACTTC.